These 28 T cell receptor beta chains originate from one sample sequenced in a study of cytomegalovirus exposure and HLA in healthy donors. With 60 Vbeta and 13 Jbeta primers, the PCR was carried out. Some clones are missing from TCRdb's copy, which holds only in-frame ones; the method was immunoSEQ multiplex PCR. Here the sample spans some 100,000 clones, around 80% being singletons. The sequenced sample was PBMCs. The source of these receptors is a woman aged 18-29 years in good health and CMV-seronegative.

The genes are TRBV5-1 and TRBJ2-5; 7 bases line up with TRBD1. The CDR3 runs 16 residues. Germline CDR1 and CDR2: SGHRS and YFSETQ. J gave up 2 bases and V 0 bases, and 7 bases lay outside the gene matches. The chain's CDR3 is CASSLGTGWGQETQYF. The CDR3 nucleotides read TGCGCCAGCAGCTTGGGGACAGGATGGGGTCAAGAGACCCAGTACTTC.

The V and J genes are TRBV18 and TRBJ1-2; TRBD1 is a possible D gene (5 bases). Trimming pared 5 bases from V and 8 bases from J, leaving 21 bases between. The CDR3 totals 15 residues. The V gene's germline CDR1 is KGHSH and CDR2 LQKENI. CDR3 sequence reads: CASSAGGGELGGYTF. CDR3 nucleotides: TGTGCCAGCTCAGCCGGAGGAGGGGAATTGGGAGGCTACACCTTC.

The chain links TRBV19 to TRBJ2-4; unclear D gene. The V gene lost 3 bases and the J gene lost 4 bases, with 7 bases spanning the gap. The CDR3 has 13 amino acids. The germline gives CDR1 LNHDA, CDR2 SQIVND (reference sequence). As DNA, the CDR3 is TGTGCCAGTAGTATCGGGTTGAAAAACATTCAGTACTTC. Amino acids: CASSIGLKNIQYF.

The chain links TRBV5-1 to TRBJ2-3, with D perhaps TRBD1 (6 bases). Germline lookup yields CDR1 SGHRS and CDR2 YFSETQ. This CDR3 spans 15 amino acids. V was cut by 2 bases and J by 2 bases, with 12 bases left in between. DNA for the CDR3: TGCGCCAGCAGCTTTGACAGGCCATACACAGATACGCAGTATTTT. Translating gives CASSFDRPYTDTQYF.

This clone was found a few times. V usage is TRBV5-6 and J usage is TRBJ1-1; 8 bases fit TRBD1. The CDR3 runs 19 residues. Germline CDR1 and CDR2: SGHDT and YYEEEE. With 3 bases clipped from V and 0 bases from J, the junction kept 16 bases outside the gene matches. CDR3 bases: TGTGCCAGCAGCTCCGTCACGTCAGGGGGCGGGATGATGAACACTGAAGCTTTCTTT. This translates into CASSSVTSGGGMMNTEAFF.

This clone was seen a few times. The CDR3 region is CASGGVSGANVLTF. In DNA form, the CDR3 reads TGTGCCAGCGGCGGGGTCTCTGGGGCCAACGTCCTGACTTTC. The rearrangement links TRBV6-6 to TRBJ2-6; D might be TRBD2 (6 bases). Trimming stripped 8 bases from V and 0 bases from J, with 8 bases between. The CDR3 extends over 14 amino acids. In germline, CDR1 is MNHNY, CDR2 SVGAGI (reference sequence).

V and J are TRBV7-7 and TRBJ2-2, with TRBD1 matching over 8 bases. Unmatched junction bases numbered 3, after V lost 5 bases and J lost 4 bases. Germline CDR1 and CDR2: SSHAT and FNYEAQ (reference sequence). CDR3 length equals 14 residues. The CDR3 loop is CASSRDRGTGELFF. CDR3 nucleotides: TGTGCCAGCAGCCGAGACAGGGGCACCGGGGAGCTGTTTTTT.

The V and J genes are TRBV19 and TRBJ1-1, with 7 nucleotides matching TRBD1. The CDR3 loop spans 13 amino acids. CDR1 and CDR2 (germline): LNHDA, SQIVND (reference sequence). J gave up 3 bases and V 9 bases, and 7 bases lay outside the gene matches. CDR3 residues: CASKFTGDTEAFF. The DNA for the CDR3 is TGTGCCAGCAAATTCACAGGGGACACTGAAGCTTTCTTT. Variable domain in full (rest from reference TRBV19 and TRBJ1-1): DGGITQSPKYLFRKEGQNVTLSCEQNLNHDAMYWYRQDPGQGLRLIYYSQIVNDFQKGDIAEGYSVSREKKESFPLTVTSAQKNPTAFYLCASKFTGDTEAFFGQGTRLTVV.

A word on this clone: A junction boundary mismatches the germline segment, possibly from a read error. The chain employs TRBV7-2 and TRBJ2-6; perhaps TRBD2 as D (5 bases). CDR3 length equals 19 residues. Germline assignment: CDR1 SGHTA and CDR2 FQGNSA. CDR3 nucleotides: TGTGCGAGCAGCTTAGATATAGTGGCGGGTTACTCTGGGGCCAACGTCCTGACTTTC. This translates into CASSLDIVAGYSGANVLTF.

The chain employs TRBV7-9 and TRBJ2-7; the match to TRBD1 covers 9 bases. The CDR3 is made up of 16 amino acids. The germline V gene has CDR1 SEHNR and CDR2 FQNEAQ (reference sequence). V gave up 5 bases and J gave up 6 bases; unmatched junction bases: 14. DNA of the CDR3: TGTGCCAGCAGCAGGGGCTCCGGACAGGGGTATGGCGAGCAGTACTTC. Translated, it gives CASSRGSGQGYGEQYF.

The chain joins TRBV2 to TRBJ1-4; possibly TRBD1 for D (6 bases). CDR3 size: 14 residues. Trimming cost V 3 bases and J 8 bases, with 13 bases left between them. The germline V gene encodes CDR1 SNHLY and CDR2 FYNNEI. The CDR3 DNA sequence: TGTGCCAGCAGTGAGGGGGCGTGGGGAGAAAAACTGTTTTTT. It codes for CASSEGAWGEKLFF.

As for this clone: The identical CDR3 is also encoded by other nucleotide sequences in the sample. V is TRBV7-9 and J is TRBJ2-7; 9 nucleotides agree with TRBD1. Germline CDR1 SEHNR, CDR2 FQNEAQ (reference sequence). CDR3 length: 13 amino acids. V was clipped by 7 bases and J by 5 bases; unmatched bases: 6. CDR3 DNA: TGTGCCAGCACCACGGGACAGGGCCACGAGCAGTACTTC. Translating it yields CASTTGQGHEQYF.

V is TRBV29-1 and J is TRBJ2-1, with 9 bases matching TRBD2. After removal of 1 base from V and 11 bases from J, the junction contained 15 bases not matched to a gene. CDR1 is SQVTM, CDR2 ANQGSEA, per germline. The CDR3 sequence is 16 residues long. Here the CDR3 DNA reads TGCAGCGTTGAAGCCCGGACTGGAGCGGGAGGTCGGCAGCAGTTCTTC. This sequence encodes CSVEARTGAGGRQQFF.

This clone was counted a single time. V is TRBV18 and J is TRBJ2-3, with D tentatively TRBD2 (5 bases). Trimming cost V 0 bases and J 2 bases, with 18 bases left between them. The CDR3 sequence is 18 residues long. Germline assignment: CDR1 KGHSH and CDR2 LQKENI. The CDR3, as DNA: TGTGCCAGCTCACCACCTATTCTAGCCGTCCCGTTCACAGATACGCAGTATTTT. Amino acids: CASSPPILAVPFTDTQYF. Supplemented by reference TRBV18 and TRBJ2-3, the full variable domain reads NAGVMQNPRHLVRRRGQEARLRCSPMKGHSHVYWYRQLPEEGLKFMVYLQKENIIDESGMPKERFSAEFPKEGPSILRIQQVVRGDSAAYFCASSPPILAVPFTDTQYFGPGTRLTVL.

The chain links TRBV7-3 to TRBJ2-1; no clear D gene. This CDR3 region has 13 residues. The V gene's germline CDR1 is SGHTA and CDR2 FQGTGA. V lost 4 bases and J 8 bases, leaving 12 bases between the germline ends. The CDR3 sequence is CASSSGSIYEQFF. The DNA for the CDR3 is TGTGCCAGCAGCTCGGGTTCGATATATGAGCAGTTCTTC. Complete variable domain (other parts from reference TRBV7-3 and TRBJ2-1): GAGVSQTPSNKVTEKGKYVELRCDPISGHTALYWYRQSLGQGPEFLIYFQGTGAADDSGLPNDRFFAVRPEGSVSTLKIQRTERGDSAVYLCASSSGSIYEQFFGPGTRLTVL.

The rearrangement links TRBV6-6 to TRBJ1-5; the match to TRBD1 covers 9 bases. The CDR3 length is 16 residues. Germline V gene lookup returns CDR1 MNHNY and CDR2 SVGAGI (reference sequence). Losses at the gene ends were 6 bases for V and 7 bases for J; bases not matched to a gene: 13. The CDR3 reads CASSKQGAMGRQPQHF. CDR3 DNA: TGTGCCAGCAGCAAACAGGGGGCCATGGGTCGGCAGCCCCAGCATTTT.

Comments on this clone: Distinct nucleotide sequences in the sample also encode this CDR3. The rearrangement joins TRBV28 to TRBJ2-4; D might be TRBD2 (6 bases). V was pared by 3 bases and J by 1 base, with 10 bases between. The CDR3 runs 15 residues. The germline gives CDR1 MDHEN, CDR2 SYDVKM. CDR3 nucleotide sequence: TGTGCCAGCAGTTTTTGGGGAGGCGCCAAAAACATTCAGTACTTC. This sequence encodes CASSFWGGAKNIQYF.

This clone was found a few times. The genes are TRBV27 and TRBJ1-2, with TRBD1 as a possible D gene (6 bases). The CDR3 loop spans 13 amino acids. V was clipped by 2 bases and J by 7 bases, with 11 bases between them. The germline V gene encodes CDR1 MNHEY and CDR2 SMNVEV (reference sequence). The CDR3 DNA is TGTGCCAGCAGTTTAGGGAGGGGGGCTGGCTACACCTTC. Its protein is CASSLGRGAGYTF.

The rearrangement links TRBV14 to TRBJ2-5; the match to TRBD2 covers 10 bases. Trimming cost V 4 bases and J 4 bases; bases outside gene matches: 6. The germline V gene has CDR1 SGHDN and CDR2 FVKESK. The length of the CDR3 is 15 residues. CDR3 region: CASSLSGGAIETQYF. CDR3 in DNA: TGTGCCAGCAGCCTGAGCGGGGGGGCCATAGAGACCCAGTACTTC.

V is TRBV10-3 and J is TRBJ1-4; TRBD1 matches at 8 bases. This CDR3 region has 15 residues. Germline V gives CDR1 ENHRY, CDR2 SYGVKD. Trimming cost V 2 bases and J 5 bases; bases outside gene matches: 4. The CDR3 DNA reads TGTGCCATCAGTGAGAAGGACAGGGCAAATGAAAAACTGTTTTTT. Translating gives CAISEKDRANEKLFF.

The rearrangement uses TRBV4-2 and TRBJ2-1; possibly TRBD2 for D (6 bases). The CDR3 has 16 amino acids. Germline CDR1 reads LGHNA; CDR2 reads YNFKEQ. V was cut by 3 bases and J by 0 bases, with 12 bases left in between. CDR3 coding DNA: TGTGCCAGCAGCCAGGGACTGATCGGCTCCTACAATGAGCAGTTCTTC. This codes for CASSQGLIGSYNEQFF.

The chain carries TRBV9 and TRBJ2-3; TRBD2 aligns across 11 bases. Per the germline V gene, CDR1 is SGDLS and CDR2 is YYNGEE. The CDR3 runs to 19 residues. The V gene end was trimmed by 0 bases and the J gene end by 2 bases; junction bases not matched to a gene: 11. Here the CDR3 DNA reads TGTGCCAGCAGCGTAGGTCTAGCGGGGGGCCTACTAACCACAGATACGCAGTATTTT. It encodes CASSVGLAGGLLTTDTQYF.

The J gene is TRBJ2-7, the V gene TRBV5-1; 10 nucleotides agree with TRBD2. This CDR3 is built from 14 residues. In germline, CDR1 is SGHRS, CDR2 YFSETQ. The V and J ends lost 2 bases and 6 bases, in that order; junction bases with no gene match: 5. In nucleotides, the CDR3 is TGCGCCAGCAGCTTAGCGGGAGGGCCGGGCGAGCAGTACTTC. Its protein product is CASSLAGGPGEQYF.

The gene calls are TRBV7-9 and TRBJ1-2; a weak D match, TRBD1 (6 bases). V was trimmed by 0 bases and J by 8 bases, leaving 13 bases between them. Germline V CDR1 and CDR2: SEHNR, FQNEAQ (reference sequence). This CDR3 comprises 14 residues. The CDR3 loop is CASSLAQQGWGYTF. The CDR3 DNA reads as TGTGCCAGCAGCTTAGCCCAACAGGGATGGGGCTACACCTTC. The variable domain in full, completed from reference TRBV7-9 and TRBJ1-2, reads DTGVSQNPRHKITKRGQNVTFRCDPISEHNRLYWYRQTLGQGPEFLTYFQNEAQLEKSRLLSDRFSAERPKGSFSTLEIQRTEQGDSAMYLCASSLAQQGWGYTFGSGTRLTVV.

This chain links TRBV6-5 with TRBJ1-2; D is unclear. CDR3 length: 13 residues. V shed 0 bases and J shed 5 bases, with 7 bases lying between them. The germline gives CDR1 MNHEY, CDR2 SVGAGI. The CDR3 nucleotides are TGTGCCAGCAGTTACTCCAGTTTTTATGGCTACACCTTC. It specifies CASSYSSFYGYTF.

Notes on this clone: Mismatch with germline at one junction end may stem from a read error. The chain uses TRBV7-9 and TRBJ2-7; 7 bases align to TRBD1. CDR1 SEHNR and CDR2 FQNEAQ come from the germline V gene (reference sequence). There are 15 residues in the CDR3. The CDR3 DNA sequence: TGTTCCAGCAGCTACGACAGGGTTCGGTCCTACGAGCAGTACTTC. This sequence encodes CSSSYDRVRSYEQYF.

The gene calls are TRBV4-2 and TRBJ1-2; 9 nucleotides agree with TRBD1. With 2 bases clipped from V and 8 bases from J, the junction kept 6 bases outside the gene matches. Germline assignment: CDR1 LGHNA and CDR2 YNFKEQ. This CDR3 contains 14 residues. CDR3: CASSQKQGAGGYTF. Written as DNA, the CDR3 is TGTGCCAGCAGCCAAAAACAGGGGGCTGGCGGCTACACCTTC.

The chain uses TRBV7-2 and TRBJ1-3; 9 bases are shared with TRBD1. Germline lookup yields CDR1 SGHTA and CDR2 FQGNSA. V was pared by 2 bases and J by 7 bases, with 12 bases of the junction left unmatched. The CDR3 length is 17 residues. The CDR3 protein is CASSLYGGQGIRNTIYF. Written as DNA, the CDR3 is TGTGCCAGCAGCTTATACGGGGGACAGGGTATTCGCAACACCATATATTTT.